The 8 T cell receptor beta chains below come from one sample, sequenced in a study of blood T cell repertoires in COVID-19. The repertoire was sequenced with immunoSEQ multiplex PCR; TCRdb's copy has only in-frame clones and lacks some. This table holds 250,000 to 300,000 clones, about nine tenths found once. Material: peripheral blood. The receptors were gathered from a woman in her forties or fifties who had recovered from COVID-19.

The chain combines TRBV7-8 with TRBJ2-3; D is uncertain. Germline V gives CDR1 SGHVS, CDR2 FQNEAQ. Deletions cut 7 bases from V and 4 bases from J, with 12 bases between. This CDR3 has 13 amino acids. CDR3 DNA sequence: TGTGCCAGCATTACGAGAATTCCAGATACGCAGTATTTT. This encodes CASITRIPDTQYF.

CDR3 sequence: CAISESGQGWASDTQYF. CDR3 sequence (DNA): TGTGCCATCAGTGAGTCGGGCCAGGGGTGGGCGTCAGATACGCAGTATTTT. This sequence joins TRBV10-3 and TRBJ2-3, with D maybe TRBD1 (6 bases). CDR3 length: 17 residues. V was trimmed by 0 bases and J by 4 bases, leaving 17 bases between them. Germline lookup yields CDR1 ENHRY and CDR2 SYGVKD.

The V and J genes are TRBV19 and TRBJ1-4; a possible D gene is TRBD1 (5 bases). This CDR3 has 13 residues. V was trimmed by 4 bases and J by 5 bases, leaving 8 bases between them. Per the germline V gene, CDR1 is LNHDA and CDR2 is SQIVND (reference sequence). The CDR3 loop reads CASSNRQNEKLFF. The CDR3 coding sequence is TGTGCCAGTAGTAATCGACAGAATGAAAAACTGTTTTTT. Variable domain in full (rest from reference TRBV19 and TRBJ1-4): DGGITQSPKYLFRKEGQNVTLSCEQNLNHDAMYWYRQDPGQGLRLIYYSQIVNDFQKGDIAEGYSVSREKKESFPLTVTSAQKNPTAFYLCASSNRQNEKLFFGSGTQLSVL.

In DNA, the CDR3 is TGTGCCAGCAGCTTTCCAGGACAGGGTTCGAATCCCGGGGAGCTGTTTTTT. Translating gives CASSFPGQGSNPGELFF. V and J are TRBV5-8 and TRBJ2-2; TRBD1 aligns across 8 bases. J was trimmed by 6 bases and V by 2 bases; bases with no gene match: 12. Germline CDR1 and CDR2: SGHTS and YDEGEE. This CDR3 is 17 amino acids long.

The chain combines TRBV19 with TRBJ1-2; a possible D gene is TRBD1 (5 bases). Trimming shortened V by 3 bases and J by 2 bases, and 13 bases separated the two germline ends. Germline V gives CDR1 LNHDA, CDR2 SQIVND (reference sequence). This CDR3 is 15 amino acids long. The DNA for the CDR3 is TGTGCCAGTAGTATGGTTCGGGGGGAAAACTATGGCTACACCTTC. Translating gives CASSMVRGENYGYTF.

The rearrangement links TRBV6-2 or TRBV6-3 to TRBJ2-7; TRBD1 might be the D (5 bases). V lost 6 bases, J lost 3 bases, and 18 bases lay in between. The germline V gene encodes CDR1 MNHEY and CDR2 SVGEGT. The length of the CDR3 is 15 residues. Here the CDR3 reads CASSSSGHLNYEQYF. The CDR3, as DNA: TGTGCCAGCAGCTCATCCGGACACCTTAACTACGAGCAGTACTTC.

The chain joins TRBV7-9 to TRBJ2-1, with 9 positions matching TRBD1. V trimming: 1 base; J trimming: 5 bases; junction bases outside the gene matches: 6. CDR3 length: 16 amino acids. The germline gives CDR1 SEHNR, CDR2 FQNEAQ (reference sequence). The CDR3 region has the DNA TGTGCCAGCAGCTTAGACCCGGGACAGGGTAACAATGAGCAGTTCTTC. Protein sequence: CASSLDPGQGNNEQFF.

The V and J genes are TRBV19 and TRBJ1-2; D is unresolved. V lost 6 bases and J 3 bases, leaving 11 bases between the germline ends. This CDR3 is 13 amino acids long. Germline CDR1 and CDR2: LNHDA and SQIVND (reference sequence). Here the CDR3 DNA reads TGTGCCAGTAGCGGACTAATGGACTATGGCTACACCTTC. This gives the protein CASSGLMDYGYTF.